This TCR beta chain was documented in a study of T cells in Graves' hyperthyroidism and ophthalmopathy. This clonotype was seen ten or more times. Using RNA transcripts as the source, TCR beta CDR3 regions were amplified. First-round RT-PCR with HTBI primers amplified the TCR CDR3 region. TCRdb re-called the multiplex PCR reads with MiXCR, one entry per CDR3 protein. The data show around 600,000 distinct CDR3 sequences, 14% seen once. V was pared by 5 bases and J by 1 base, with 9 bases between. Germline assignment: CDR1 ENHRY and CDR2 SYGVKD. The CDR3 length is 14 residues. Source material: blood. The chain links TRBV10-3 to TRBJ1-5; D is possibly TRBD1 (6 bases). This clonotype was sampled from a young woman with Graves' ophthalmopathy. DNA of the CDR3: TGTGCCATCAGTCCACAGGGAAGCAATCAGCCCCAGCATTTT. Its protein is CAISPQGSNQPQHF.